This entry lists 8 T cell receptor beta chains sequenced from one sample in a study of technical replicates of blood from a few donors. Profiling relied on immunoSEQ multiplex PCR, and the TCRdb table lists in-frame clones only, not all of them. The table shows around 62,000 clones, with 95% to 98% occurring only once. The specimen sequenced was T cells isolated from PBMCs. These receptor sequences come from a human donor in good health.

V and J are TRBV29-1 and TRBJ2-2; D is uncertain. Germline CDR1 is SQVTM and CDR2 is ANQGSEA. V was cut by 4 bases and J by 0 bases, with 9 bases left in between. There are 14 residues in the CDR3. CDR3 nucleotides: TGCAGCGTTGTCGGGTTAGCGAACACCGGGGAGCTGTTTTTT. It yields the protein CSVVGLANTGELFF.

The rearrangement links TRBV5-1 to TRBJ2-2; TRBD2 matches 8 bases. Germline V gene data show CDR1 as SGHRS and CDR2 as YFSETQ. The V gene end was trimmed by 4 bases and the J gene end by 2 bases; junction bases not matched to a gene: 4. This CDR3 is 15 amino acids long. The CDR3 DNA reads TGCGCCAGCAGCCATACTAGCGGAAACACCGGGGAGCTGTTTTTT. Translated, it gives CASSHTSGNTGELFF.

This chain uses TRBV5-1 with TRBJ2-5; TRBD1 is a possible D gene (6 bases). The CDR3 loop spans 15 amino acids. V shed 0 bases and J shed 4 bases, with 13 bases lying between them. Germline CDR1 SGHRS, CDR2 YFSETQ. The CDR3 nucleotides read TGCGCCAGCAGCTTGGCCGCAGGGGAAGGAGAGACCCAGTACTTC. This encodes CASSLAAGEGETQYF.

V is TRBV10-3 and J is TRBJ2-6; D not certain. Trimming cost V 4 bases and J 5 bases, with 3 bases left between them. The CDR3 sequence is 12 residues long. The germline gives CDR1 ENHRY, CDR2 SYGVKD. CDR3 DNA: TGTGCCATCAGTGGGCGGGCCAACGTCCTGACTTTC. Encoded protein: CAISGRANVLTF.

V usage is TRBV11-2 and J usage is TRBJ2-3; 9 bases map to TRBD2. CDR3 length equals 16 residues. V trimming: 5 bases; J trimming: 7 bases; junction bases outside the gene matches: 13. Germline values: CDR1 SGHAT, CDR2 FQNNGV. The CDR3 reads CASSAIGREGMNTQYF. In DNA form, the CDR3 reads TGTGCCAGCAGCGCAATCGGGCGGGAGGGGATGAATACGCAGTATTTT.

The rearrangement joins TRBV28 to TRBJ1-1; TRBD1 is a possible D gene (5 bases). The CDR3 sequence is 16 residues long. From germline, CDR1 is MDHEN and CDR2 SYDVKM. Trimming took 6 bases from V and 0 from J, leaving 17 bases between them. CDR3 loop: CASRFPKTDMNTEAFF. In DNA form, the CDR3 reads TGTGCCAGCAGATTTCCGAAGACAGACATGAACACTGAAGCTTTCTTT.

V gene TRBV11-3 combines with J gene TRBJ2-5; 11 nucleotides line up with TRBD2. The CDR3 extends over 16 amino acids. V lost 5 bases and J lost 1; bases outside the gene matches: 6. Germline CDR1 is SGHNT and CDR2 is YENEEA. For the CDR3, the DNA is TGTGCCAGCAGCGTAGGGGGGACTAGCGGCCAAGAGACCCAGTACTTC. As protein: CASSVGGTSGQETQYF.

The V gene is TRBV28, the J gene TRBJ2-1; D is possibly TRBD2 (6 bases). Germline-derived CDR1 and CDR2 are MDHEN and SYDVKM. The CDR3 has 15 residues. V lost 6 bases and J 5 bases, leaving 17 bases between the germline ends. The CDR3 is CASSPEGKGHNEQFF. The DNA of the CDR3 is TGTGCCAGCAGCCCGGAGGGAAAGGGCCACAATGAGCAGTTCTTC. Combining the CDR3 with reference TRBV28 and TRBJ2-1 gives the whole variable domain DVKVTQSSRYLVKRTGEKVFLECVQDMDHENMFWYRQDPGLGLRLIYFSYDVKMKEKGDIPEGYSVSREKKERFSLILESASTNQTSMYLCASSPEGKGHNEQFFGPGTRLTVL.